The 13 T cell receptor beta chains presented below share a single source sample, sequenced in a study of cytomegalovirus exposure and HLA in healthy donors. Primers: 60 Vbeta forward and 13 Jbeta reverse. The table came from immunoSEQ multiplex PCR; TCRdb's copy has only in-frame clones and leaves some out. The sample yields under 200,000 clones, over 75% seen once. What was sequenced was PBMCs. The receptor set was obtained from a man aged 55-75 years in good health and CMV-seronegative.

This clone showed up just a few times. The rearrangement links TRBV6-4 to TRBJ2-7; D might be TRBD1 (6 bases). V was trimmed by 2 bases and J by 3 bases, leaving 17 bases between them. Germline assignment: CDR1 MRHNA and CDR2 SNTAGT. The CDR3 contains 16 residues. This CDR3 is CASSDPRQGSSYEQYF. CDR3 DNA: TGTGCCAGCAGTGACCCCAGGCAGGGGTCGAGCTACGAGCAGTACTTC.

J is TRBJ2-2 and V is TRBV7-3; 9 positions agree with TRBD2. Unmatched junction bases numbered 7, after V lost 3 bases and J lost 5 bases. CDR1 is SGHTA and CDR2 is FQGTGA in the germline V gene. This CDR3 region has 16 residues. CDR3 DNA: TGTGCCAGCAGCTTTCCCAAGGCGGGAGGGACCGGGGAGCTGTTTTTT. Protein: CASSFPKAGGTGELFF.

The genes are TRBV28 and TRBJ1-5; 8 bases match TRBD1. The CDR3 totals 15 residues. V dropped 6 bases and J dropped 1; count of bases not matched to a gene: 5. From germline, CDR1 is MDHEN and CDR2 SYDVKM. In DNA form, the CDR3 reads TGTGCCAGCAGCCAAGGACAGGGAAGCAATCAGCCCCAGCATTTT. This encodes CASSQGQGSNQPQHF.

CDR3 DNA sequence: TGTGCCAGCAGCCCAGGGGGCAGCTTTGAAAAACTGTTTTTT. This encodes CASSPGGSFEKLFF. This rearrangement joins TRBV5-4 to TRBJ1-4; TRBD1 matches 8 bases. Germline loops: CDR1 SGHNT, CDR2 YYREEE (reference sequence). The CDR3 spans 14 residues. The junction had 6 bases not matched to a gene; V was cut back by 4 bases and J by 7 bases.

The rearrangement links TRBV11-3 to TRBJ2-1, with 12 nucleotides matching TRBD2. This CDR3 is 16 amino acids long. CDR1 and CDR2 (germline): SGHNT, YENEEA. J was trimmed by 6 bases and V by 5 bases; bases with no gene match: 8. The CDR3 loop is CASSQRLAGVANEQFF. The CDR3 DNA reads TGTGCCAGCAGCCAAAGACTAGCGGGAGTGGCCAATGAGCAGTTCTTC.

This clone was seen once. This chain uses TRBV7-9 with TRBJ2-3; D ambiguous. This CDR3 contains 14 residues. The V and J ends lost 3 bases and 0 bases respectively, with 7 bases between them. From germline, CDR1 is SEHNR and CDR2 FQNEAQ (reference sequence). CDR3 nucleotides: TGTGCCAGCAGCTTCATCACTAGCACAGATACGCAGTATTTT. It encodes CASSFITSTDTQYF.

The V call is TRBV4-1, the J call TRBJ2-2; a possible D gene is TRBD2 (5 bases). The V gene lost 0 bases and the J gene lost 9 bases, with 17 bases spanning the gap. The CDR3 totals 16 residues. Germline-derived CDR1 and CDR2 are MGHRA and YSYEKL. Written as DNA, the CDR3 is TGCGCCAGCAGCCAAGAAGTCGGGAACCCAAACCGGGAGCTGTTTTTT. Its translation is CASSQEVGNPNRELFF.

V is TRBV5-1 and J is TRBJ1-3, with a tentative D call TRBD1 (5 bases). Germline V CDR1 and CDR2: SGHRS, YFSETQ. The CDR3 contains 17 residues. V was clipped by 0 bases and J by 4 bases, with 17 bases between them. The CDR3 sequence is CASSLGSGLTLGNTIYF. Written as DNA, the CDR3 is TGCGCCAGCAGCTTGGGATCGGGACTGACTCTCGGAAACACCATATATTTT.

The rearrangement uses TRBV19 and TRBJ1-5; D might be TRBD1 (6 bases). The CDR3 is 13 amino acids. With 4 bases removed from V and 7 bases from J, the gap between germline ends came to 11 bases. Germline V CDR1 and CDR2: LNHDA, SQIVND (reference sequence). CDR3 region: CASSNRAGQPQHF. The CDR3 DNA reads as TGTGCCAGTAGTAACAGGGCTGGGCAGCCCCAGCATTTT. Using reference TRBV19 and TRBJ1-5 for the parts outside the CDR3, the full variable domain is DGGITQSPKYLFRKEGQNVTLSCEQNLNHDAMYWYRQDPGQGLRLIYYSQIVNDFQKGDIAEGYSVSREKKESFPLTVTSAQKNPTAFYLCASSNRAGQPQHFGDGTRLSIL.

The chain employs TRBV10-2 and TRBJ2-7; TRBD2 aligns across 11 bases. Germline CDR1 is WSHSY and CDR2 is SAAADI. This CDR3 region has 14 residues. J was trimmed by 5 bases and V by 6 bases; bases with no gene match: 6. CDR3 residues: CASRTSGVRNEQYF. The CDR3, as DNA: TGCGCCAGCAGGACTAGCGGGGTTCGGAACGAGCAGTACTTC.

The V and J genes are TRBV4-2 and TRBJ2-2; perhaps TRBD1 as D (6 bases). Between the trimmed V and J ends, which lost 1 base and 7 bases, there was a span of 19 bases. CDR1 is LGHNA, CDR2 YNFKEQ, per germline. The length of the CDR3 is 17 residues. The CDR3 bases are TGTGCCAGCAGCCAAGTTTTGGGGCAGGGGAGAGGCGGGGAGCTGTTTTTT. Its translation is CASSQVLGQGRGGELFF.

The J gene is TRBJ2-7, the V gene TRBV5-4; TRBD2 agrees at 8 bases. CDR3 size: 16 residues. V shed 4 bases, J shed 3 bases, and the junction held 12 bases outside the gene matches. The germline V gene has CDR1 SGHNT and CDR2 YYREEE (reference sequence). Here the CDR3 DNA reads TGTGCCAGCAGCCCGAGGGGGGGAACTAGCGGCTACGAGCAGTACTTC. It codes for CASSPRGGTSGYEQYF.

A few counts support this clone. The rearrangement links TRBV6-1 to TRBJ1-4; D is unresolved. The CDR3 runs 14 residues. The germline gives CDR1 MNHNS, CDR2 SASEGT. The V end was cut by 4 bases, the J end by 1 base, with 7 bases between. DNA of the CDR3: TGTGCCAGCAGTGTAATACTAACTAATGAAAAACTGTTTTTT. Its protein product is CASSVILTNEKLFF.